This TCR beta chain derives from a study of OX40 agonist ivuxolimab in advanced cancers. At the level of the study: Ivuxolimab was delivered to patients intravenously every 2 weeks at doses spanning 0.01 to 10 mg/kg. Enrollees could have had prior anti-PD-1, anti-PD-L1 or anti-CTLA-4 therapy, which more than 30% had received.

The germline V gene has CDR1 SGDLS and CDR2 YYNGEE. Trimming removed 3 bases at V and 1 base at J, with 7 bases between. This CDR3 spans 13 amino acids. Method: immunoSEQ multiplex PCR; TCRdb's copy keeps in-frame clones and lacks some. The data contain around 40,000 clones, around 86% of them singletons. This clone was recorded once. Its matching antigen is unknown. Study-level results: Partial responders dosed at 0.1-3.0 mg/kg displayed clonal expansion ranking among the lowest. Researchers report that CD8+ T cells had, on average, more expanded clones than CD4+.

The V gene is TRBV9, the J gene TRBJ1-1, with D maybe TRBD1 (6 bases). This receptor was taken from an adult with an advanced solid tumor such as melanoma, head and neck, liver or kidney cancer. The sequences come from CD4+ or CD8+ T cells sorted from blood, collected in a trial of the OX40 agonist ivuxolimab. The CDR3 reads CASSAGQNTEAFF. In nucleotides, the CDR3 is TGTGCCAGCAGCGCGGGACAGAACACTGAAGCTTTCTTT.